The 23 T cell receptor beta chains below all came from one sample that was sequenced in a study of tumor-infiltrating lymphocytes in primary liver carcinoma. Germline DNA was also extracted, and blood RNA derived from unsorted whole blood. Starting material of approximately 500 ng total RNA yielded TCR beta cDNA via a constant-region primer. It was through three nested multiplex PCR rounds of slightly modified ARM-PCR that TCR beta libraries arose. Use of TRBV1-TRBV30 forward primers with a C-beta reverse primer characterized the first two PCR rounds, which lasted roughly 9 cycles each. One entry per CDR3 protein results from TCRdb running MiXCR on the multiplex PCR reads. The sample gives about 180,000 distinct CDR3 sequences, roughly three fifths of which show up once; around three quarters is in the top ten. Sequenced: peripheral blood. The source is a man aged 35 to 55 with primary liver carcinoma and hepatitis B virus infection.

This clonotype was observed at least ten times. The genes are TRBV11-2 and TRBJ2-1; 11 nucleotides align to TRBD2. The junction had 9 bases not matched to a gene; V was cut back by 0 bases and J by 8 bases. This CDR3 contains 17 residues. The V gene's germline CDR1 is SGHAT and CDR2 FQNNGV. The DNA for the CDR3 is TGTGCCAGCAGCTTAGATAGCGGGAGGGCCGGGAGAGATGAGCAGTTCTTC. Translated, it gives CASSLDSGRAGRDEQFF. Full variable domain (remainder filled in from reference TRBV11-2 and TRBJ2-1): EAGVAQSPRYKIIEKRQSVAFWCNPISGHATLYWYQQILGQGPKLLIQFQNNGVVDDSQLPKDRFSAERLKGVDSTLKIQPAKLEDSAVYLCASSLDSGRAGRDEQFFGPGTRLTVL.

As to this clonotype: Its ends do not fully match the called genes, so a read error is possible. The rearrangement links TRBV6-5 to TRBJ2-7, with a tentative D call TRBD2 (6 bases). There are 13 residues in the CDR3. CDR1 and CDR2 from the germline V gene are MNHEY and SVGAGI. The CDR3, as DNA: TGTACCAGCAGTTACACGGGGGCCTACGAGCAGTACTTC. Translation gives CTSSYTGAYEQYF.

Note on this clonotype: Mismatch with germline at one junction end may stem from a read error. The chain recombines TRBV6-5 with TRBJ2-2; D gene uncertain. The CDR3 contains 13 residues. Germline V gene data show CDR1 as MNHEY and CDR2 as SVGAGI. DNA for the CDR3: TGTGCCAGCAGTTACTCGAACACCAGGGAGCTGTTTTTT. Amino acids: CASSYSNTRELFF.

V is TRBV4-1 and J is TRBJ1-5; D is possibly TRBD1 (5 bases). This CDR3 region has 16 residues. Per the germline V gene, CDR1 is MGHRA and CDR2 is YSYEKL. Trimming stripped 4 bases from V and 5 bases from J, with 18 bases between. This CDR3 reads CASSLNCGATDQPQHF. CDR3 nucleotides: TGCGCCAGCAGCCTCAATTGTGGGGCGACCGATCAGCCCCAGCATTTT.

The sample holds a few counts of this clonotype. Mismatch with germline at one junction end may stem from a read error. This chain connects TRBV12-3 or TRBV12-4 to TRBJ2-5; perhaps D is TRBD1 or TRBD2 (5 bases each). The CDR3 totals 13 residues. This CDR3 is CASGQSRRGTKYF. The CDR3 DNA reads as TGTGCCAGCGGGCAGTCTCGTCGAGGGACCAAGTACTTC.

Only a few counts were recorded for this clonotype. The chain has TRBV14 and TRBJ2-6; D gene ambiguous. The CDR3 is 14 residues long. V was trimmed by 3 bases and J by 2 bases, leaving 5 bases between them. CDR1 is SGHDN and CDR2 is FVKESK in the germline V gene. Here the CDR3 reads CASSQAPGANVLTF. CDR3 coding DNA: TGTGCCAGCAGCCAGGCCCCTGGGGCCAACGTCCTGACTTTC.

As for this clonotype: Germline is not matched at one junction end, which may reflect a read error. This chain links TRBV6-5 with TRBJ2-1, with TRBD2 matching 16 bases. Per germline, CDR1 MNHEY and CDR2 SVGAGI. The CDR3 loop spans 19 amino acids. The CDR3 here is CASIPGTSGRAGAYSEQSF. The CDR3 DNA is TGTGCCAGCATTCCCGGGACTAGCGGGAGGGCCGGCGCCTACAGTGAGCAGTCCTTC.

Remarks on this clonotype: This may arise from a read error, as a much more abundant clone is one base away. The rearrangement joins TRBV11-2 to TRBJ2-1, with 12 bases matching TRBD2. After removal of 2 bases from V and 4 bases from J, the junction contained 3 bases not matched to a gene. The CDR3 spans 16 residues. Per germline, CDR1 SGHAT and CDR2 FQNNGV. The CDR3 nucleotides read TGTGCCAGCAGCTTAAGGGGACTAGCGGGTTACAATGAGCAGTTCTTC. Its translation: CASSLRGLAGYNEQFF.

This CDR3 is CASSEHRRLASGELFF. CDR3 nucleotides: TGTGCCAGCAGTGAACATAGAAGGTTGGCATCCGGGGAGCTGTTTTTT. The rearrangement links TRBV6-1 to TRBJ2-2; D gene ambiguous. The CDR3 is 16 amino acids. Germline CDR1 MNHNS, CDR2 SASEGT. V lost 2 bases, J lost 6 bases, and 16 bases lay in between.

This chain joins TRBV6-2 or TRBV6-3 and TRBJ1-2; 10 nucleotides agree with TRBD1. The CDR3 spans 16 residues. V lost 4 bases to trimming and J lost 5 bases; unmatched junction nucleotides: 10. CDR1 is MNHEY and CDR2 is SVGEGT in the germline V gene. This CDR3 is CASSLGSDRGPYGYTF. CDR3 nucleotide sequence: TGTGCCAGCAGTTTGGGGTCCGACAGGGGGCCGTATGGCTACACCTTC.

This clonotype was observed at least ten times. The chain joins TRBV11-2 to TRBJ2-7; the D is unclear. Trimming removed 7 bases from V and 1 base from J, with 11 bases in between. The CDR3 is made up of 13 amino acids. Germline CDR1 SGHAT, CDR2 FQNNGV. The CDR3 sequence: CASTFVGSYEQYF. The CDR3 DNA sequence: TGTGCCAGCACCTTCGTGGGTTCCTACGAGCAGTACTTC.

This clonotype was seen more than once but under ten times. The chain recombines TRBV6-5 with TRBJ2-7; D remains ambiguous. V lost 5 bases to trimming and J lost 3 bases, with 11 bases between them. This CDR3 contains 13 residues. Germline V CDR1 and CDR2: MNHEY, SVGAGI. CDR3 nucleotides: TGTGCCAGCAGTCCCTCGTTAGACTACGAGCAGTACTTC. Translation gives CASSPSLDYEQYF.

To note about this clonotype: The junction differs from germline at one of its ends, possibly a read error. The J gene is TRBJ1-1, the V gene TRBV29-1, with D hard to call. Germline V gene data show CDR1 as SQVTM and CDR2 as ANQGSEA. This CDR3 region has 13 residues. In nucleotides, the CDR3 is TGCAGCGTTAGAAAGGGAACGAACACTGGAGCTTTCTTT. Encoded protein: CSVRKGTNTGAFF.

The gene calls are TRBV28 and TRBJ2-5, with D possibly being TRBD1 (6 bases). Germline V gives CDR1 MDHEN, CDR2 SYDVKM. The CDR3 is 15 amino acids. Between the trimmed V and J ends, which lost 5 bases and 2 bases, there was a span of 15 bases. This CDR3 is CASSPSSGQQETQYF. DNA for the CDR3: TGTGCCAGCAGTCCTTCTTCCGGACAGCAAGAGACCCAGTACTTC.

About this clonotype: Likely a read error: the CDR3 ends without its conserved phenylalanine or tryptophan. It is unclear where the CDR3 begins or ends on the DNA, so no DNA is shown, and the CDR3 is as TCRdb lists it. The rearrangement links TRBV5-4 to TRBJ2-1. The CDR3 contains 12 residues when both ends are counted. CDR1 and CDR2 (germline): SGHNT, YYREEE (reference sequence). The CDR3 loop reads CASSVDFDEQFS.

About this clonotype: Germline and junction disagree at one end, which may indicate a read error. The CDR3 is CASTHIRDFQYF. Written as DNA, the CDR3 is TGTGCAAGCACCCACATCAGGGACTTTCAGTACTTC. V usage is TRBV11-2 and J usage is TRBJ2-4; D may be TRBD2 (6 bases). Germline V gene data show CDR1 as SGHAT and CDR2 as FQNNGV. This CDR3 is built from 12 residues. The full variable domain, completed using reference TRBV11-2 and TRBJ2-4, is EAGVAQSPRYKIIEKRQSVAFWCNPISGHATLYWYQQILGQGPKLLIQFQNNGVVDDSQLPKDRFSAERLKGVDSTLKIQPAKLEDSAVYLCASTHIRDFQYFGAGTRLSVL.

This clonotype was counted between two and nine times. CDR3 loop: CSVNRGNIQYF. The CDR3 DNA follows: TGCAGCGTGAACAGGGGGAACATTCAGTACTTC. The chain combines TRBV29-1 with TRBJ2-4, with 8 bases that match TRBD1. CDR3 length equals 11 residues. The V and J ends lost 6 bases and 7 bases, in that order; junction bases with no gene match: 2. Germline V gene data show CDR1 as SQVTM and CDR2 as ANQGSEA.

In its sample, this clonotype was seen many times. The V gene is TRBV6-5, the J gene TRBJ1-3; D is ambiguous. The V end lost 6 bases, the J end lost 0 bases, and 9 bases lay between the germline ends. CDR3 length: 14 residues. Looked up from germline, CDR1 is MNHEY and CDR2 is SVGAGI. The CDR3 region has the DNA TGTGCCAGCAGCCCAGGATACTCTGGAAACACCATATATTTT. It encodes CASSPGYSGNTIYF.

A note on this clonotype: This may stem from a read error, because a much larger clone lies one nucleotide away. The chain joins TRBV6-1 to TRBJ2-1; TRBD2 is a possible D gene (6 bases). The CDR3 covers 13 residues. CDR1 is MNHNS and CDR2 is SASEGT in the germline V gene. CDR3 bases: TGTGCCAGCAGTGGGGACTGGCGGCGTGAGCTGTTCTTC. It specifies CASSGDWRRELFF.

This clonotype was seen a handful of times. This chain joins TRBV6-1 and TRBJ1-5, with D possibly matching TRBD1 (6 bases). CDR3 size: 13 residues. V gave up 8 bases and J gave up 9 bases, with 17 bases separating them. The germline gives CDR1 MNHNS, CDR2 SASEGT. CDR3: CASLDRNQGPQHF. CDR3 sequence (DNA): TGTGCCAGCCTTGACAGGAACCAAGGGCCCCAGCATTTT.

This clonotype came up many times. The V and J genes are TRBV29-1 and TRBJ2-7; D is perhaps TRBD1 or TRBD2 (5 bases each). The CDR3 loop spans 12 amino acids. V lost 7 bases to trimming and J lost 4 bases, with 14 bases between them. CDR1 and CDR2 (germline): SQVTM, ANQGSEA. The DNA for the CDR3 is TGCAGCGCCCGGGACGAAGGGTACGAGCAGTACTTC. This codes for CSARDEGYEQYF.

Points on this clonotype: Germline is not matched at one junction end, which may reflect a read error. The CDR3 nucleotides read TGTGTCAGCCAGGAGACAGGGAGTTCACCCCTCCACTTT. As protein: CVSQETGSSPLHF. The rearrangement joins TRBV5-6 to TRBJ1-6, with 7 bases that match TRBD1. Per the germline V gene, CDR1 is SGHDT and CDR2 is YYEEEE. The CDR3 consists of 13 residues.

The J gene is TRBJ1-4, the V gene TRBV29-1, with 8 bases matching TRBD1. CDR1 is SQVTM, CDR2 ANQGSEA, per germline. Trimming at V came to 7 bases and at J to 12 bases, leaving 16 bases not matched to a gene. CDR3 length: 14 residues. The CDR3 DNA is TGCAGCGCCCGAACAGGACAGGGAAGTCAAGAACTGTTTTTT. Its protein is CSARTGQGSQELFF.